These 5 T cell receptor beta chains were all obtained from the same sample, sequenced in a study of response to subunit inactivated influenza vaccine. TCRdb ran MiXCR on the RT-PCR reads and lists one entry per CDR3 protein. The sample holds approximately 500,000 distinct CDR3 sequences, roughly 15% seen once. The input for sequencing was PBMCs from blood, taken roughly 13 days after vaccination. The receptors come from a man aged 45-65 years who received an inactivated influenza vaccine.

The CDR3 here is CSVDHRGLTDTQYF. CDR3 in DNA: TGCAGCGTTGACCACAGGGGTCTCACAGATACGCAGTATTTT. This chain uses TRBV29-1 with TRBJ2-3; 7 nucleotides align to TRBD1. The V and J ends lost 3 bases and 2 bases, in that order; junction bases with no gene match: 5. Germline V gene lookup returns CDR1 SQVTM and CDR2 ANQGSEA. The CDR3 runs 14 residues.

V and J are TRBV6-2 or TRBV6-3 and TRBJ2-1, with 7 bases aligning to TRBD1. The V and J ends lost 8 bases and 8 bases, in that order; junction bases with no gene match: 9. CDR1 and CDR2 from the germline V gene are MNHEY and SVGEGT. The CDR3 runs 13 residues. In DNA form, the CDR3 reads TGTGCCAGCCCGGTACAGGGGCCCGATGAGCAGTTCTTC. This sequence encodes CASPVQGPDEQFF.

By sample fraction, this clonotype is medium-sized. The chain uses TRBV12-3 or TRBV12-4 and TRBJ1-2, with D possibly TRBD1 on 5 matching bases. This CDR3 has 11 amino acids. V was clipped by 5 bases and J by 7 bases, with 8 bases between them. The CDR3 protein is CASSPGTGYTF. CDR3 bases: TGTGCCAGCAGTCCAGGGACTGGCTACACCTTC.

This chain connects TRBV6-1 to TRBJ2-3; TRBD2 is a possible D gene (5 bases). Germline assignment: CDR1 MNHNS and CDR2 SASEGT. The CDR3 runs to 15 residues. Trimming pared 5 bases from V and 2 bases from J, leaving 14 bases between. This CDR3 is CASSLSGLTTDTQYF. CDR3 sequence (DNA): TGTGCCAGCAGTCTCTCCGGACTCACCACAGATACGCAGTATTTT.

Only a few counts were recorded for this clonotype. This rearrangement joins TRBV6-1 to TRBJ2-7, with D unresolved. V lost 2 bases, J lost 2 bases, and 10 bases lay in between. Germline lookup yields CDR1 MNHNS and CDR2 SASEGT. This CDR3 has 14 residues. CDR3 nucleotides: TGTGCCAGCAGTGAATGGGCCTCGCCCTACGAGCAGTACTTC. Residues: CASSEWASPYEQYF.